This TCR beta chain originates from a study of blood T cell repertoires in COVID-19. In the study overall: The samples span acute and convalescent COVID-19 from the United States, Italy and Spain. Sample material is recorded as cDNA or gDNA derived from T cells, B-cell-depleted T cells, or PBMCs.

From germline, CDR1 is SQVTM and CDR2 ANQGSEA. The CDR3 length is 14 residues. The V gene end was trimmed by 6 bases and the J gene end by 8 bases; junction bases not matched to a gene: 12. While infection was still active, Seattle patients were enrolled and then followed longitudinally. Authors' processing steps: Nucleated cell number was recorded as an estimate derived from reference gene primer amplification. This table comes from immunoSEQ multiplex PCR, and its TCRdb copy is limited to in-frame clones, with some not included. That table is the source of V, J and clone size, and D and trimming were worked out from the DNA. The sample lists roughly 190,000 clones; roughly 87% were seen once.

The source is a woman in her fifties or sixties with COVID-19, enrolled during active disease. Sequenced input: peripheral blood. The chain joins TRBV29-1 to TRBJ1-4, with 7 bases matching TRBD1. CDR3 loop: CSVGGAEVEEKLFF. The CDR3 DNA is TGCAGCGTAGGGGGCGCGGAAGTGGAGGAAAAACTGTTTTTT.